This entry lists 30 T cell receptor beta chains sequenced from one sample in a study of spatial heterogeneity in lung cancer. TCRdb re-analysed the 5' RACE reads in MiXCR, keeping a single row per CDR3 protein. This table has roughly 120,000 distinct CDR3 sequences, 10% to 15% appearing once. The time point denotes: blood at routine non-recurrence follow-up after resection. Sequencing of whole RNA from tumor, nontumor lung or frozen PBMC involved no sorting. Material: PBMCs, obtained at follow-up. The source of these receptors is a male donor with early-stage non-small cell lung cancer.

This clonotype has just a few counts. This chain joins TRBV4-1 and TRBJ1-5; D unresolved. Deletions cut 2 bases from V and 0 bases from J, with 17 bases between. Germline V lookup: CDR1 MGHRA, CDR2 YSYEKL. There are 18 residues in the CDR3. CDR3 sequence (DNA): TGCGCCAGCAGCCAAAGAGAGGGAGGGCCTTATAGCAATCAGCCCCAGCATTTT. This gives the protein CASSQREGGPYSNQPQHF.

This clonotype was observed a handful of times. The rearrangement uses TRBV28 and TRBJ2-1; tentatively, D is TRBD1 or TRBD2 (5 bases each). The germline gives CDR1 MDHEN, CDR2 SYDVKM. V shed 3 bases and J shed 4 bases, with 13 bases lying between them. The CDR3 has 15 amino acids. For the CDR3, the DNA is TGTGCCAGCAGTTTGTACCGGGACGCTTACAATGAGCAGTTCTTC. Translating gives CASSLYRDAYNEQFF.

This clonotype has a handful of counts. This rearrangement joins TRBV23-1 to TRBJ2-7, with 9 positions matching TRBD2. TRBV23-1 is an ORF; its function is uncertain. This CDR3 is built from 16 residues. Trimming cost V 6 bases and J 3 bases; bases outside gene matches: 12. The CDR3 DNA reads as TGCGCCAGCAGCCAAAAGGTAGCGGGGGCTTTCTACGAGCAGTACTTC. This gives the protein CASSQKVAGAFYEQYF.

The V gene is TRBV28, the J gene TRBJ2-7; D gene uncertain. Germline V gives CDR1 MDHEN, CDR2 SYDVKM. V lost 5 bases and J lost 3, with 8 bases in between. The CDR3 length is 12 residues. The CDR3 loop is CASSPAHYEQYF. The DNA of the CDR3 is TGTGCCAGCAGTCCCGCTCACTACGAGCAGTACTTC.

The chain couples TRBV11-3 to TRBJ2-1; 8 bases are shared with TRBD1. Losses at the gene ends were 5 bases for V and 8 bases for J; bases not matched to a gene: 5. Germline V CDR1 and CDR2: SGHNT, YENEEA. The CDR3 is made up of 13 amino acids. CDR3: CASSRGQGYEQFF. CDR3 bases: TGTGCCAGCAGCCGCGGACAGGGCTATGAGCAGTTCTTC.

At least ten counts were recorded for this clonotype. The rearrangement uses TRBV25-1 and TRBJ2-5, with D tentatively TRBD2 (6 bases). CDR3 length: 12 residues. Germline V gene sequence: CDR1 MGHDK, CDR2 SYGVNS. Trimming shortened V by 5 bases and J by 5 bases, and 9 bases separated the two germline ends. The CDR3 loop reads CASSSRGETQYF. The CDR3 nucleotides read TGTGCCAGCAGTTCCCGGGGGGAGACCCAGTACTTC.

The chain carries TRBV29-1 and TRBJ2-1; the D gene is possibly TRBD1 (6 bases). Germline V gene sequence: CDR1 SQVTM, CDR2 ANQGSEA. Trimming shortened V by 5 bases and J by 3 bases, and 14 bases separated the two germline ends. The length of the CDR3 is 14 residues. This chain's CDR3 is CSVQTGFVYNEQFF. CDR3 bases: TGCAGCGTTCAGACAGGTTTTGTCTACAATGAGCAGTTCTTC.

The sample holds many counts of this clonotype. J is TRBJ1-6 and V is TRBV21-1. TRBV21-1 is a recognized pseudogene. The CDR3 sequence is 15 residues long. Written as DNA, the CDR3 is TGTGCCAGCAACCAAAGAGGGCCGGAGGATTCACCCCTCCACTTT. This sequence encodes CASNQRGPEDSPLHF.

The rearrangement uses TRBV19 and TRBJ2-7; 9 positions match TRBD1. CDR1 and CDR2 from the germline V gene are LNHDA and SQIVND (reference sequence). The CDR3 contains 14 residues. J was trimmed by 6 bases and V by 9 bases; bases with no gene match: 12. CDR3 coding DNA: TGTGCCAGCGCTCCCGGGACAGGGTCGGCCGAGCAGTACTTC. Translating it yields CASAPGTGSAEQYF.

This clonotype was found many times. This chain joins TRBV4-2 and TRBJ2-3; possible D gene TRBD1, 6 bases. Per the germline V gene, CDR1 is LGHNA and CDR2 is YNFKEQ. The CDR3 consists of 15 residues. V was clipped by 1 base and J by 0 bases, with 8 bases between them. This CDR3 is CASSQGTGSTDTQYF. The CDR3 nucleotides read TGTGCCAGCAGCCAAGGAACAGGGAGCACAGATACGCAGTATTTT.

The CDR3 DNA reads TGCGCCAGCAGCCATGGGGAGGCCGGAAACACCATATATTTT. Translating it yields CASSHGEAGNTIYF. V and J are TRBV4-3 and TRBJ1-3; D not resolved. Germline V gives CDR1 LGHNA, CDR2 YSLEER. This CDR3 contains 14 residues. The V and J ends lost 3 bases and 4 bases respectively, with 10 bases between them.

The chain has TRBV20-1 and TRBJ1-5, with D uncertain. Germline loops: CDR1 DFQATT, CDR2 SNEGSKA (reference sequence). With 2 bases removed from V and 5 bases from J, the gap between germline ends came to 10 bases. The CDR3 loop spans 13 amino acids. CDR3 loop: CSARRARYQPQHF. CDR3 nucleotides: TGCAGTGCTAGAAGGGCCAGATATCAGCCCCAGCATTTT.

In this sample, this clonotype turned up a few times. The rearrangement links TRBV6-5 to TRBJ2-3, with D maybe TRBD2 (6 bases). In germline, CDR1 is MNHEY, CDR2 SVGAGI. This CDR3 spans 16 amino acids. Trimming stripped 6 bases from V and 4 bases from J, with 20 bases between. Here the CDR3 reads CASSKMRGLGADTQYF. In nucleotides, the CDR3 is TGTGCCAGCAGCAAAATGCGGGGCCTTGGGGCAGATACGCAGTATTTT.

Points on this clonotype: The conserved closing phenylalanine or tryptophan is absent in this CDR3, likely reflecting a read error. This chain joins TRBV9 and TRBJ2-6, with D possibly being TRBD1 (6 bases). Germline CDR1 SGDLS, CDR2 YYNGEE. Between the trimmed V and J ends, which lost 5 bases and 2 bases, there was a span of 17 bases. There are 17 residues in the CDR3. CDR3 region: CASSGKQGLAGANVLTL. The CDR3 nucleotides are TGTGCCAGCAGTGGGAAACAGGGTCTAGCTGGGGCCAACGTCCTGACTTTG.

This clonotype was seen repeatedly, ten times or more. This chain connects TRBV10-3 to TRBJ1-5, with D maybe TRBD1 (5 bases). This CDR3 has 14 amino acids. V lost 3 bases to trimming and J lost 1 base, with 7 bases between them. Per germline, CDR1 ENHRY and CDR2 SYGVKD. CDR3 residues: CAISDEGSNQPQHF. CDR3 bases: TGTGCCATCAGTGACGAGGGGAGCAATCAGCCCCAGCATTTT.

This chain links TRBV6-2 or TRBV6-3 with TRBJ2-1; 9 bases align to TRBD1. The CDR3 is 13 residues long. CDR1 and CDR2 (germline): MNHEY, SVGEGT. The V segment lost 6 bases and the J segment 9 bases; nucleotides outside the gene matches: 6. CDR3 protein: CASSIDRGSEQFF. The DNA for the CDR3 is TGTGCCAGCAGCATCGACAGGGGGTCTGAGCAGTTCTTC.

The rearrangement links TRBV5-1 to TRBJ2-6; no firm D call. Trimming cost V 4 bases and J 0 bases, with 11 bases left between them. The CDR3 runs 16 residues. Germline-derived CDR1 and CDR2 are SGHRS and YFSETQ. The chain's CDR3 is CASSLGPGSGANVLTF. In DNA form, the CDR3 reads TGCGCCAGCAGCCTCGGCCCGGGCTCTGGGGCCAACGTCCTGACTTTC.

The rearrangement uses TRBV2 and TRBJ2-1; D uncertain. Trimming removed 4 bases at V and 6 bases at J, with 7 bases between. Germline loops: CDR1 SNHLY, CDR2 FYNNEI. There are 12 residues in the CDR3. DNA of the CDR3: TGTGCCAGCAGTGTTTGGGGCAATGAGCAGTTCTTC. Protein sequence: CASSVWGNEQFF.

The chain recombines TRBV20-1 with TRBJ2-3, with a weak D call TRBD2 (5 bases). CDR1 and CDR2 from the germline V gene are DFQATT and SNEGSKA (reference sequence). Trimming shortened V by 8 bases and J by 5 bases, and 11 bases separated the two germline ends. The CDR3 runs to 11 residues. The CDR3 loop is CSPSSGDTQYF. The CDR3 DNA reads as TGCAGTCCATCGAGCGGAGATACGCAGTATTTT.

The chain employs TRBV11-2 and TRBJ2-5, with D possibly matching TRBD2 (6 bases). Trimming removed 3 bases from V and 9 bases from J, with 14 bases in between. The germline CDR1 and CDR2 sequences are SGHAT and FQNNGV. The CDR3 covers 13 residues. The CDR3 here is CASSFPGEGAQYF. CDR3 DNA: TGTGCCAGCAGCTTCCCGGGGGAAGGGGCCCAGTACTTC.

The chain uses TRBV6-2 or TRBV6-3 and TRBJ2-2; tentatively, D is TRBD1 (6 bases). Germline V gene sequence: CDR1 MNHEY, CDR2 SVGEGT. V lost 6 bases and J lost 6, with 14 bases in between. The CDR3 is made up of 14 amino acids. CDR3 in amino acids: CASRQGQLAGELFF. The CDR3 DNA reads as TGTGCCAGCAGACAGGGACAACTCGCCGGGGAGCTGTTTTTT.

The genes are TRBV4-1 and TRBJ1-4; 8 positions agree with TRBD1. The CDR3 is made up of 15 amino acids. V trimming: 2 bases; J trimming: 4 bases; junction bases outside the gene matches: 3. Germline V gives CDR1 MGHRA, CDR2 YSYEKL. CDR3 sequence (DNA): TGCGCCAGCAGCCAAACAGGGACAGGTAATGAAAAACTGTTTTTT. Its translation is CASSQTGTGNEKLFF.

The chain couples TRBV12-3 or TRBV12-4 to TRBJ1-5; D unresolved. The CDR3 loop spans 13 amino acids. V dropped 3 bases and J dropped 0 bases, with 3 bases sitting between them. For the CDR3, the DNA is TGTGCCAGCAGTTTTCGTAGCAATCAGCCCCAGCATTTT. Protein sequence: CASSFRSNQPQHF.

V usage is TRBV6-2 or TRBV6-3 and J usage is TRBJ1-2; TRBD1 matches at 8 bases. The V and J ends lost 6 bases and 6 bases, in that order; junction bases with no gene match: 6. Germline V gives CDR1 MNHEY, CDR2 SVGEGT. There are 13 residues in the CDR3. Here the CDR3 reads CASSWTGLDGYTF. The CDR3, as DNA: TGTGCCAGCAGCTGGACAGGGCTAGATGGCTACACCTTC.

This clonotype has just a few counts. The V gene is TRBV28, the J gene TRBJ2-3, with D possibly being TRBD1 (5 bases). V lost 8 bases, J lost 2 bases, and 26 bases lay in between. The CDR3 has 18 amino acids. The germline CDR1 and CDR2 sequences are MDHEN and SYDVKM. In DNA form, the CDR3 reads TGTGCCAGCTACCCCCCCCCGATGGGCAGGGAAGTCACAGATACGCAGTATTTT. The encoded protein is CASYPPPMGREVTDTQYF.

This clonotype was seen many times. The chain recombines TRBV28 with TRBJ2-5; 8 bases map to TRBD1. This CDR3 contains 15 residues. Germline CDR1 is MDHEN and CDR2 is SYDVKM. After removal of 6 bases from V and 2 bases from J, the junction contained 8 bases not matched to a gene. The CDR3 loop reads CASRDRGGTQETQYF. CDR3 coding DNA: TGTGCCAGCAGAGACAGGGGTGGGACTCAAGAGACCCAGTACTTC.

This rearrangement joins TRBV5-6 to TRBJ1-5, with no clear D. There are 14 residues in the CDR3. V lost 7 bases to trimming and J lost 0 bases, with 11 bases between them. Looked up from germline, CDR1 is SGHDT and CDR2 is YYEEEE. The CDR3 protein is CASRVGNSNQPQHF. In DNA form, the CDR3 reads TGTGCCAGCCGGGTAGGAAATAGCAATCAGCCCCAGCATTTT.

The V gene is TRBV20-1, the J gene TRBJ2-1, with unresolved D. The germline CDR1 and CDR2 sequences are DFQATT and SNEGSKA (reference sequence). The length of the CDR3 is 13 residues. Trimming shortened V by 3 bases and J by 4 bases, and 10 bases separated the two germline ends. The DNA for the CDR3 is TGCAGTGCTAGCTGGCACTCTTACAATGAGCAGTTCTTC. Protein sequence: CSASWHSYNEQFF.

This chain uses TRBV20-1 with TRBJ1-6; D not certain. Germline CDR1 and CDR2: DFQATT and SNEGSKA (reference sequence). V was trimmed by 0 bases and J by 8 bases, leaving 14 bases between them. The CDR3 loop spans 15 amino acids. The CDR3 DNA follows: TGCAGTGCTAGAGAGAGCACCGGGGATCATTCACCCCTCCACTTT. Encoded protein: CSARESTGDHSPLHF.

V is TRBV5-6 and J is TRBJ2-5; D possibly matches TRBD1 or TRBD2 (5 bases each). The CDR3 contains 16 residues. The germline CDR1 and CDR2 sequences are SGHDT and YYEEEE. Trimming removed 4 bases at V and 0 bases at J, with 16 bases between. The CDR3 region is CASSVPGRQYQETQYF. CDR3 DNA: TGTGCCAGCAGCGTTCCGGGACGGCAGTACCAAGAGACCCAGTACTTC.